This record concerns one T cell receptor beta chain sequence. This entry is derived from a study of cytomegalovirus exposure and HLA in healthy donors. Looked up from germline, CDR1 is ENHRY and CDR2 is SYGVKD. CDR3 size: 13 residues. V gave up 7 bases and J gave up 3 bases; unmatched junction bases: 3. In the PCR, 60 Vbeta and 13 Jbeta primers were used. Profiled with immunoSEQ multiplex PCR; TCRdb holds only in-frame clones, not every one. The table includes 150,000 or so clones, over 80% detected once. The chain carries TRBV10-3 and TRBJ2-5, with TRBD2 identical over 9 bases. The specimen was PBMCs. The source is a male donor in good health and CMV-seropositive. The DNA for the CDR3 is TGTGCCATCATGGCTAGCGGGAAAGAGACCCAGTACTTC. Its translation is CAIMASGKETQYF.